What follows are 5 T cell receptor beta chains derived from one specimen sequenced in a study of cytomegalovirus exposure and HLA in healthy donors. Vbeta (60) and Jbeta (13) primers were used in the PCR. The assay was immunoSEQ multiplex PCR, and TCRdb's table has in-frame clones only and misses some. Among 95,000 to 150,000 clones listed, about 86% were seen once. Source material: PBMCs. Receptor source: a woman in her 40s in good health and CMV-seronegative.

The chain carries TRBV15 and TRBJ1-2, with 8 positions matching TRBD1. Germline-derived CDR1 and CDR2 are LNHNV and YYDKDF (reference sequence). The J segment lost 4 bases and the V segment lost 3 bases, leaving 4 bases of the junction unmatched. The CDR3 consists of 14 residues. The CDR3 DNA reads TGTGCCACCAGCAGGGGTGACAGGGGCTATGGCTACACCTTC. It translates to CATSRGDRGYGYTF.

This chain links TRBV29-1 with TRBJ2-1; 13 bases are a match to TRBD2. The germline V gene encodes CDR1 SQVTM and CDR2 ANQGSEA. J lost 2 bases, V lost 7 bases, and 14 bases had no gene match. The CDR3 has 18 amino acids. The CDR3 DNA follows: TGCAGCGCCTGCCGACTAGCGGGGGGCCCTGTTACCTACAATGAGCAGTTCTTC. Translating gives CSACRLAGGPVTYNEQFF.

This rearrangement joins TRBV5-4 to TRBJ2-7; D is possibly TRBD2 (6 bases). Looked up from germline, CDR1 is SGHNT and CDR2 is YYREEE (reference sequence). V lost 3 bases, J lost 2 bases, and 15 bases lay in between. The CDR3 has 15 residues. CDR3 protein: CASSSRDSPPYEQYF. For the CDR3, the DNA is TGTGCCAGCAGCTCCCGGGACTCCCCTCCCTACGAGCAGTACTTC. Full variable domain (missing parts from reference TRBV5-4 and TRBJ2-7): ETGVTQSPTHLIKTRGQQVTLRCSSQSGHNTVSWYQQALGQGPQFIFQYYREEENGRGNFPPRFSGLQFPNYSSELNVNALELDDSALYLCASSSRDSPPYEQYFGPGTRLTVT.

J is TRBJ2-3 and V is TRBV5-1, with 7 nucleotides matching TRBD2. Losses at the gene ends were 0 bases for V and 3 bases for J; bases not matched to a gene: 10. This CDR3 contains 17 residues. Per germline, CDR1 SGHRS and CDR2 YFSETQ. The CDR3 DNA follows: TGCGCCAGCAGCTTGGGCCTCCTCAGCGGGGTTACAGATACGCAGTATTTT. Its translation is CASSLGLLSGVTDTQYF. Looking up the rest from reference TRBV5-1 and TRBJ2-3 gives the full variable domain: KAGVTQTPRYLIKTRGQQVTLSCSPISGHRSVSWYQQTPGQGLQFLFEYFSETQRNKGNFPGRFSGRQFSNSRSEMNVSTLELGDSALYLCASSLGLLSGVTDTQYFGPGTRLTVL.

This clone came up once. As DNA, the CDR3 is TGTGCCAGCAGCCCTAGCGGAGACCCCTACGAGCAGTACTTC. Its protein is CASSPSGDPYEQYF. V usage is TRBV9 and J usage is TRBJ2-7; 7 nucleotides agree with TRBD2. V was clipped by 4 bases and J by 2 bases; unmatched bases: 6. CDR3 length: 14 amino acids. From germline, CDR1 is SGDLS and CDR2 YYNGEE.